A single sample is the source of the 21 T cell receptor beta chains below, sequenced in a study of blood T cell repertoires in COVID-19. Libraries were prepared by immunoSEQ multiplex PCR; TCRdb keeps only in-frame clonotypes and omits some of them. The sample lists about 89,000 clones; around three quarters were seen once. Sample: peripheral blood. The origin of the receptors is a human donor in a cohort sampled during active COVID-19.

The chain recombines TRBV9 with TRBJ1-4; the match to TRBD1 covers 7 bases. Germline V gives CDR1 SGDLS, CDR2 YYNGEE. The CDR3 is made up of 15 amino acids. The junction had 4 bases not matched to a gene; V was cut back by 2 bases and J by 3 bases. The CDR3 loop reads CASSVRQGPNEKLFF. The CDR3 nucleotides are TGTGCCAGCAGCGTCAGACAGGGTCCTAATGAAAAACTGTTTTTT.

In its sample, this clone was seen once. J is TRBJ2-1 and V is TRBV4-2; the D gene is possibly TRBD2 (5 bases). Germline values: CDR1 LGHNA, CDR2 YNFKEQ. V dropped 1 base and J dropped 4 bases, with 17 bases sitting between them. There are 17 residues in the CDR3. CDR3: CASSQGPKGVEYNEQFF. The CDR3 DNA reads as TGTGCCAGCAGCCAAGGACCCAAGGGAGTCGAGTACAATGAGCAGTTCTTC.

The rearrangement joins TRBV9 to TRBJ1-2; unclear D gene. This CDR3 comprises 13 residues. V lost 4 bases and J lost 2, with 9 bases in between. Looked up from germline, CDR1 is SGDLS and CDR2 is YYNGEE. The CDR3, as DNA: TGTGCCAGCAGCCCCGGGGAGAACTATGGCTACACCTTC. This encodes CASSPGENYGYTF.

This rearrangement joins TRBV7-9 to TRBJ2-5; D is possibly TRBD2 (6 bases). Looked up from germline, CDR1 is SEHNR and CDR2 is FQNEAQ (reference sequence). The CDR3 length is 12 residues. With 3 bases removed from V and 5 bases from J, the gap between germline ends came to 7 bases. In DNA, the CDR3 is TGTGCCAGCAGCTTTGGAGGGGAGACCCAGTACTTC. Translating it yields CASSFGGETQYF. The full variable domain, its missing parts supplied by reference TRBV7-9 and TRBJ2-5, is DTGVSQNPRHKITKRGQNVTFRCDPISEHNRLYWYRQTLGQGPEFLTYFQNEAQLEKSRLLSDRFSAERPKGSFSTLEIQRTEQGDSAMYLCASSFGGETQYFGPGTRLLVL.

This clone was seen a few times. Other DNA sequences in the same sample also yield this CDR3. This chain connects TRBV5-1 to TRBJ2-7, with a tentative D call TRBD2 (5 bases). Trimming left V 4 bases short and J 3 bases short, with 8 bases between. CDR1 SGHRS and CDR2 YFSETQ come from the germline V gene. CDR3 length: 12 amino acids. CDR3 DNA: TGCGCCAGCAGCCCCGGGGTCTACGAGCAGTACTTC. This codes for CASSPGVYEQYF.

This clone was seen just once. V is TRBV5-5 and J is TRBJ2-5; TRBD2 matches at 9 bases. This CDR3 comprises 14 residues. Germline V CDR1 and CDR2: SGHKS, YYEKEE (reference sequence). After removal of 4 bases from V and 1 base from J, the junction contained 2 bases not matched to a gene. The CDR3 protein is CASSRAGGQETQYF. The DNA of the CDR3 is TGTGCCAGCAGCAGAGCGGGAGGCCAAGAGACCCAGTACTTC.

The chain combines TRBV19 with TRBJ2-1; D is undetermined. The ends were cut back, 4 bases at V and 0 bases at J, with 10 bases in the middle. This CDR3 contains 15 residues. Germline V gives CDR1 LNHDA, CDR2 SQIVND (reference sequence). The CDR3 loop is CASSRATSSYNEQFF. The CDR3 DNA reads as TGTGCCAGTAGTAGGGCGACAAGCTCCTACAATGAGCAGTTCTTC.

This chain joins TRBV24-1 and TRBJ2-2, with a weak D call TRBD2 (6 bases). Germline V gives CDR1 KGHDR, CDR2 SFDVKD. V was shortened by 4 bases and J by 5 bases, with 10 bases between the two germline ends. This CDR3 is built from 14 residues. As DNA, the CDR3 is TGTGCCACCAGTGAAAGTGGGACTACCGGGGAGCTGTTTTTT. Its protein product is CATSESGTTGELFF.

This clone has a handful of counts. At one end the junction does not follow the germline gene, possibly because of a read error. This chain joins TRBV7-7 and TRBJ2-1; tentatively, D is TRBD1 (5 bases). Germline-derived CDR1 and CDR2 are SSHAT and FNYEAQ (reference sequence). The CDR3 length is 15 residues. The CDR3 protein is CASSFSRGGQDEQFF. The CDR3 DNA sequence: TGTGCTAGCAGCTTTTCTAGGGGTGGTCAAGATGAGCAGTTCTTC.

CDR3 DNA sequence: TGCGCCAGCAGCCAAGGGGGGACAGGTGGAACCAAAAACATTCAGTACTTC. Its protein is CASSQGGTGGTKNIQYF. The V and J genes are TRBV4-3 and TRBJ2-4, with 8 bases matching TRBD1. J was trimmed by 2 bases and V by 1 base; bases with no gene match: 7. In germline, CDR1 is LGHNA, CDR2 YSLEER. The CDR3 has 17 residues.

The genes are TRBV5-5 and TRBJ2-1, with D tentatively TRBD1 (6 bases). The CDR3 spans 16 residues. V lost 2 bases and J lost 0, with 12 bases in between. Germline V gene lookup returns CDR1 SGHKS and CDR2 YYEKEE (reference sequence). The CDR3 sequence is CASSLDADSSYNEQFF. CDR3 coding DNA: TGTGCCAGCAGCTTAGATGCGGACAGCTCCTACAATGAGCAGTTCTTC.

This clone was recorded at least ten times. The chain employs TRBV19 and TRBJ2-6; D not certain. CDR1 is LNHDA and CDR2 is SQIVND in the germline V gene (reference sequence). The CDR3 spans 17 residues. Trimming left V 8 bases short and J 0 bases short, with 17 bases between. The CDR3 DNA sequence: TGTGCCAGTTCTAGTAAACGTCCTAGCTCTGGGGCCAACGTCCTGACTTTC. Its protein is CASSSKRPSSGANVLTF.

This chain joins TRBV5-1 and TRBJ2-1; D not resolved. Trimming pared 0 bases from V and 6 bases from J, leaving 7 bases between. Germline CDR1 and CDR2: SGHRS and YFSETQ. CDR3 size: 13 residues. The CDR3 loop reads CASSLAWSNEQFF. The CDR3 DNA reads TGCGCCAGCAGCTTGGCCTGGAGCAATGAGCAGTTCTTC.

The chain joins TRBV27 to TRBJ1-2; D might be TRBD1 (6 bases). The CDR3 contains 18 residues. Trimming shortened V by 2 bases and J by 8 bases, and 27 bases separated the two germline ends. Germline values: CDR1 MNHEY, CDR2 SMNVEV (reference sequence). CDR3 bases: TGTGCCAGCAGTTTAAAGAGTTGGGACAACAGAGGCGGTGGAGGCTACACCTTC. It yields the protein CASSLKSWDNRGGGGYTF.

The rearrangement links TRBV28 to TRBJ2-2; TRBD1 matches 7 bases. The CDR3 consists of 15 residues. V was clipped by 0 bases and J by 4 bases; unmatched bases: 2. From germline, CDR1 is MDHEN and CDR2 SYDVKM. CDR3 nucleotide sequence: TGTGCCAGCAGTTTATGGTGGGACAGCACCGGGGAGCTGTTTTTT. Its protein product is CASSLWWDSTGELFF.

The chain has TRBV2 and TRBJ1-5, with D uncertain. The ends were cut back, 4 bases at V and 4 bases at J, with 5 bases in the middle. The CDR3 runs to 12 residues. Germline V gives CDR1 SNHLY, CDR2 FYNNEI. CDR3 loop: CASSGRNQPQHF. The CDR3 DNA sequence: TGTGCCAGCAGTGGCAGGAATCAGCCCCAGCATTTT.

V is TRBV7-2 and J is TRBJ2-1; 8 bases line up with TRBD2. The trim removed 5 bases at V and 1 base at J, leaving 7 bases unmatched. This CDR3 is built from 16 residues. Germline V CDR1 and CDR2: SGHTA, FQGNSA. The CDR3 spells CASSLESGSSYNEQFF. For the CDR3, the DNA is TGTGCCAGCAGCCTAGAAAGCGGGAGTTCCTACAATGAGCAGTTCTTC. Full variable domain (remainder filled in from reference TRBV7-2 and TRBJ2-1): GAGVSQSPSNKVTEKGKDVELRCDPISGHTALYWYRQSLGQGLEFLIYFQGNSAPDKSGLPSDRFSAERTGGSVSTLTIQRTQQEDSAVYLCASSLESGSSYNEQFFGPGTRLTVL.

The chain employs TRBV19 and TRBJ2-1, with 9 nucleotides matching TRBD2. The CDR3 has 15 amino acids. The germline V gene has CDR1 LNHDA and CDR2 SQIVND (reference sequence). J lost 0 bases, V lost 4 bases, and 1 base had no gene match. The CDR3: CASSRLAVSYNEQFF. The CDR3 DNA reads TGTGCCAGTAGTAGACTAGCGGTCTCCTACAATGAGCAGTTCTTC.

There are many counts of this clone. The V gene is TRBV5-4, the J gene TRBJ2-1; the match to TRBD2 covers 9 bases. The CDR3 consists of 16 residues. V lost 0 bases to trimming and J lost 9 bases; unmatched junction nucleotides: 10. Germline V CDR1 and CDR2: SGHNT, YYREEE (reference sequence). CDR3 residues: CASSLGAGGPSSEQFF. Written as DNA, the CDR3 is TGTGCCAGCAGCTTGGGAGCGGGAGGCCCCTCGAGTGAGCAGTTCTTC.

The V and J genes are TRBV10-3 and TRBJ1-1, with no clear D. V was shortened by 3 bases and J by 10 bases, with 15 bases between the two germline ends. Germline CDR1 ENHRY, CDR2 SYGVKD. This CDR3 contains 13 residues. The CDR3 spells CAISDERGSGAFF. The CDR3 bases are TGTGCCATCAGTGACGAGAGAGGGTCCGGAGCTTTCTTT.

The chain links TRBV6-6 to TRBJ2-1; 10 bases align to TRBD2. Germline CDR1 and CDR2: MNHNY and SVGAGI (reference sequence). The CDR3 is 14 residues long. The trim removed 7 bases at V and 12 bases at J, leaving 12 bases unmatched. CDR3 residues: CASTFVGTSARQFF. In DNA, the CDR3 is TGTGCCAGCACCTTTGTCGGGACTAGCGCCAGGCAGTTCTTC.